Following are 25 T cell receptor beta chains from one sample sequenced in a study of T-cell memory formation after mild COVID-19. TCRdb reprocessed the 5' RACE reads via MiXCR and lists one record per CDR3 protein. The sample yields just over 200,000 distinct CDR3 sequences, more than 8% seen once. Specimen: PBMCs or a T cell subset sorted from them (not recorded which). The receptors were gathered from a man aged 18 to 30 who had mild COVID-19 (a few samples of this study predate the infection). Cell type and time point are not known.

This clonotype has a count of ten or more. The CDR3 nucleotides are TGTGCCACCAGTGACCGCGGAGAGACCCAGTACTTC. It specifies CATSDRGETQYF. The chain couples TRBV24-1 to TRBJ2-5; D remains ambiguous. The CDR3 consists of 12 residues. The germline gives CDR1 KGHDR, CDR2 SFDVKD. V was pared by 4 bases and J by 4 bases, with 6 bases between.

This clonotype was counted many times. The J gene is TRBJ2-1, the V gene TRBV27, with 11 nucleotides matching TRBD2. The germline V gene has CDR1 MNHEY and CDR2 SMNVEV (reference sequence). The CDR3 extends over 18 amino acids. Trimming removed 7 bases from V and 4 bases from J; junction bases left unmatched: 15. CDR3 DNA sequence: TGTGCCAGCACCCCGCGGGCTAGCGGGGGGCCAAATTACAATGAGCAGTTCTTC. Translated, it gives CASTPRASGGPNYNEQFF.

The sample holds many counts of this clonotype. This CDR3 reads CSASMKSGANVLTF. The CDR3 region has the DNA TGCAGTGCTAGCATGAAGTCTGGGGCCAACGTCCTGACTTTC. This rearrangement joins TRBV20-1 to TRBJ2-6; D is uncertain. Deletions cut 3 bases from V and 1 base from J, with 7 bases between. This CDR3 contains 14 residues. CDR1 is DFQATT, CDR2 SNEGSKA, per germline (reference sequence).

The chain joins TRBV29-1 to TRBJ2-7; D is unclear. Germline V gene lookup returns CDR1 SQVTM and CDR2 ANQGSEA. Trimming removed 6 bases at V and 5 bases at J, with 8 bases between. This CDR3 is 10 amino acids long. In nucleotides, the CDR3 is TGCAGCGTACCCCCGGACGAGCAGTACGTC. The encoded protein is CSVPPDEQYV.

This chain uses TRBV4-1 with TRBJ2-7, with 10 positions matching TRBD1. In germline, CDR1 is MGHRA, CDR2 YSYEKL. J gave up 5 bases and V 4 bases, and 11 bases lay outside the gene matches. CDR3 length equals 16 residues. The CDR3 sequence is CASSPYQGDRGHEQYF. The CDR3 nucleotides are TGCGCCAGCAGCCCGTATCAAGGGGACAGGGGACACGAGCAGTACTTC.

This clonotype showed up just a few times. The chain links TRBV14 to TRBJ1-4; D unresolved. V was clipped by 4 bases and J by 8 bases, with 8 bases between them. Germline V CDR1 and CDR2: SGHDN, FVKESK. The CDR3 is made up of 12 amino acids. The CDR3 here is CASSRNLEKLFF. The CDR3 DNA sequence: TGTGCCAGCAGCCGAAACTTGGAAAAACTGTTTTTT.

This chain links TRBV10-3 with TRBJ2-3; 8 nucleotides agree with TRBD1. Germline-derived CDR1 and CDR2 are ENHRY and SYGVKD. The CDR3 is 15 amino acids. V lost 7 bases and J lost 3; bases outside the gene matches: 9. For the CDR3, the DNA is TGTGCCATCACCAGGGACAGGCGCACGACAGATACGCAGTATTTT. Protein: CAITRDRRTTDTQYF.

CDR3 residues: CASSLRTGATEAFF. CDR3 DNA: TGTGCCAGCAGTCTTCGAACAGGGGCGACTGAAGCTTTCTTT. V and J are TRBV6-6 and TRBJ1-1; 7 bases line up with TRBD1. Germline values: CDR1 MNHNY, CDR2 SVGAGI (reference sequence). Germline trimming cut 5 bases from V and 5 bases from J; bases unmatched to any gene: 8. CDR3 length equals 14 residues.

This clonotype was seen ten or more times. This sequence joins TRBV6-2 or TRBV6-3 and TRBJ2-5, with 11 bases lining up with TRBD2. Per the germline V gene, CDR1 is MNHEY and CDR2 is SVGEGT. Trimming took 6 bases from V and 3 from J; bases not matched to a gene: 18. CDR3 length: 19 amino acids. The CDR3 DNA sequence: TGTGCCAGCAGCTACACCGCTAGCGGGGGGCTCGGAAGTAAAGAGACCCAGTACTTC. It yields the protein CASSYTASGGLGSKETQYF.

The V gene is TRBV6-1, the J gene TRBJ1-6; possibly TRBD1 for D (6 bases). V shed 5 bases and J shed 10 bases, with 21 bases lying between them. CDR1 and CDR2 from the germline V gene are MNHNS and SASEGT. This CDR3 contains 16 residues. CDR3 sequence reads: CASSLQGPPGRSPLHF. The CDR3 DNA sequence: TGTGCCAGCAGTCTACAGGGTCCGCCGGGCCGATCACCCCTCCACTTT.

This clonotype was found many times. The genes are TRBV7-2 and TRBJ1-3; the D gene is possibly TRBD1 (5 bases). This CDR3 is 16 amino acids long. CDR1 and CDR2 (germline): SGHTA, FQGNSA. The V gene lost 1 base and the J gene lost 3 bases, with 13 bases spanning the gap. The CDR3 here is CASSLGGGALGNTIYF. DNA of the CDR3: TGTGCCAGCAGCTTAGGGGGGGGTGCCCTTGGAAACACCATATATTTT.

The CDR3 protein is CASRALQGTGELFF. CDR3 sequence (DNA): TGTGCCAGCAGGGCATTACAGGGGACCGGGGAGCTGTTTTTT. The V and J genes are TRBV2 and TRBJ2-2; 7 bases are a match to TRBD1. CDR3 size: 14 residues. The germline V gene has CDR1 SNHLY and CDR2 FYNNEI. V trimming: 6 bases; J trimming: 5 bases; junction bases outside the gene matches: 6.

This clonotype was seen many times. This chain joins TRBV28 and TRBJ1-1; D is undetermined. V gave up 4 bases and J gave up 7 bases, with 7 bases separating them. CDR3 length: 11 amino acids. The germline V gene has CDR1 MDHEN and CDR2 SYDVKM. DNA of the CDR3: TGTGCCAGCAGTTCCGGGAGTGAAGCTTTCTTT. Translated, it gives CASSSGSEAFF. The full variable domain, its missing parts supplied by reference TRBV28 and TRBJ1-1, is DVKVTQSSRYLVKRTGEKVFLECVQDMDHENMFWYRQDPGLGLRLIYFSYDVKMKEKGDIPEGYSVSREKKERFSLILESASTNQTSMYLCASSSGSEAFFGQGTRLTVV.

There are many counts of this clonotype. The chain recombines TRBV6-5 with TRBJ1-5, with D possibly being TRBD1 (5 bases). Germline V gives CDR1 MNHEY, CDR2 SVGAGI. V shed 2 bases and J shed 5 bases, with 7 bases lying between them. CDR3 length equals 13 residues. CDR3 sequence: CASSYDSHQPQHF. The CDR3 nucleotides are TGTGCCAGCAGTTACGACAGTCATCAGCCCCAGCATTTT.

This clonotype was seen many times. CDR3 sequence reads: CASSRTGGVQNTEAFF. In DNA, the CDR3 is TGTGCCAGCAGCCGGACAGGGGGGGTTCAGAACACTGAAGCTTTCTTT. The chain employs TRBV3-1 and TRBJ1-1; TRBD1 aligns across 10 bases. Germline V lookup: CDR1 LGHDT, CDR2 YNNKEL (reference sequence). Unmatched junction bases numbered 6, after V lost 4 bases and J lost 1 base. This CDR3 spans 16 amino acids.

This clonotype was found a few times. The chain uses TRBV10-3 and TRBJ2-2; 9 bases match TRBD1. CDR3 length: 15 residues. CDR1 and CDR2 (germline): ENHRY, SYGVKD. Trimming took 8 bases from V and 5 from J; bases not matched to a gene: 9. The CDR3 region is CAIRVGTGRTGELFF. DNA of the CDR3: TGTGCCATCCGAGTTGGGACAGGGCGGACCGGGGAGCTGTTTTTT.

This rearrangement joins TRBV25-1 to TRBJ1-4, with a tentative D call TRBD1 (6 bases). Trimming stripped 8 bases from V and 4 bases from J, with 11 bases between. The CDR3 length is 13 residues. Germline assignment: CDR1 MGHDK and CDR2 SYGVNS. CDR3 nucleotide sequence: TGTGCCAGCCGGGGGGCCAATAATGAAAAACTGTTTTTT. Translating it yields CASRGANNEKLFF. The entire variable domain, with the rest obtained from reference TRBV25-1 and TRBJ1-4, is as follows: EADIYQTPRYLVIGTGKKITLECSQTMGHDKMYWYQQDPGMELHLIHYSYGVNSTEKGDLSSESTVSRIRTEHFPLTLESARPSHTSQYLCASRGANNEKLFFGSGTQLSVL.

This clonotype has ten or more counts. The chain is built from TRBV18 and TRBJ1-3; no clear D gene. CDR3 length: 16 amino acids. The germline CDR1 and CDR2 sequences are KGHSH and LQKENI. V was cut by 3 bases and J by 4 bases, with 16 bases left in between. CDR3 residues: CASSPQPPVYGNTIYF. CDR3 DNA: TGTGCCAGCTCACCGCAACCCCCGGTGTACGGAAACACCATATATTTT.

Only a few counts were recorded for this clonotype. The chain uses TRBV10-3 and TRBJ1-2; the match to TRBD1 covers 9 bases. Germline V gene lookup returns CDR1 ENHRY and CDR2 SYGVKD. The V and J ends lost 3 bases and 3 bases, in that order; junction bases with no gene match: 5. The CDR3 sequence is 15 residues long. The CDR3 loop is CAISDRTGADYGYTF. The CDR3 bases are TGTGCCATCAGTGACCGGACAGGGGCAGACTATGGCTACACCTTC.

This clonotype has more than one count but fewer than ten. The gene calls are TRBV5-1 and TRBJ1-1; weak D call: TRBD1 (5 bases). The V end lost 2 bases, the J end lost 6 bases, and 17 bases lay between the germline ends. Germline loops: CDR1 SGHRS, CDR2 YFSETQ. The CDR3 runs to 15 residues. CDR3 sequence reads: CASSFLLGGRAEAFF. The CDR3 nucleotides read TGCGCCAGCAGCTTCCTCCTTGGGGGAAGGGCTGAAGCTTTCTTT.

This chain links TRBV19 with TRBJ2-1; a possible D gene is TRBD2 (5 bases). V was pared by 6 bases and J by 9 bases, with 9 bases between. The CDR3 has 11 amino acids. In germline, CDR1 is LNHDA, CDR2 SQIVND (reference sequence). CDR3 loop: CASRRAGEQFF. The CDR3 DNA is TGTGCCAGTAGGAGGGCCGGTGAGCAGTTCTTC.

The chain is built from TRBV6-1 and TRBJ1-5; D is uncertain. Germline values: CDR1 MNHNS, CDR2 SASEGT. The length of the CDR3 is 14 residues. Deletions cut 5 bases from V and 5 bases from J, with 13 bases between. DNA for the CDR3: TGTGCCAGCAGTCTAGACCGACGGGATCAGCCCCAGCATTTT. This encodes CASSLDRRDQPQHF.

There are a few counts of this clonotype. The rearrangement links TRBV20-1 to TRBJ2-7; D is uncertain. V was cut by 6 bases and J by 0 bases, with 12 bases left in between. The CDR3 spans 13 residues. Germline V gene lookup returns CDR1 DFQATT and CDR2 SNEGSKA (reference sequence). The CDR3, as DNA: TGCAGTGCCCGCCACGTCACCTCCTACGAGCAGTACGTC. Protein: CSARHVTSYEQYV.

This clonotype was recorded at least ten times. The chain employs TRBV20-1 and TRBJ2-3, with 7 bases that match TRBD1. The CDR3 has 15 amino acids. The trim removed 5 bases at V and 2 bases at J, leaving 10 bases unmatched. Germline V gives CDR1 DFQATT, CDR2 SNEGSKA (reference sequence). CDR3 DNA sequence: TGCAGTGCTGAGGGACAGCCTCCAATCACAGATACGCAGTATTTT. The encoded protein is CSAEGQPPITDTQYF.

This clonotype was found a few times. The chain joins TRBV5-1 to TRBJ2-5; D is ambiguous. Germline V CDR1 and CDR2: SGHRS, YFSETQ. The CDR3 consists of 15 residues. V gave up 5 bases and J gave up 5 bases, with 19 bases separating them. The CDR3 region is CASSNNRAAWETQYF. In DNA form, the CDR3 reads TGCGCCAGCAGTAACAATAGGGCAGCGTGGGAGACCCAGTACTTC.